This T cell receptor beta chain derives from a study of long-term antiretroviral therapy in people with HIV. The run of the v3.0 immunoSEQ assay was at survey level. Here immunoSEQ multiplex PCR was the method, and the copy in TCRdb shows in-frame clones only, minus some. The sample consists of around 24,000 clones, around 80% of them appearing once. Germline V CDR1 and CDR2: SGDLS, YYNGEE. Trimming stripped 2 bases from V and 0 bases from J, with 12 bases between. CDR3 length equals 15 residues. The rearrangement links TRBV9 to TRBJ2-7; unclear D gene. The receptor comes from a woman aged 40 to 50 with HIV. Sample: unsorted PBMCs, taken 0.5 years after starting antiretroviral therapy. The CDR3 coding sequence is TGTGCCAGCAGCGTCCACCTGGCGAGCTCCTACGAGCAGTACTTC. Translating it yields CASSVHLASSYEQYF. The whole variable domain, remainder taken from reference TRBV9 and TRBJ2-7, is DSGVTQTPKHLITATGQRVTLRCSPRSGDLSVYWYQQSLDQGLQFLIQYYNGEERAKGNILERFSAQQFPDLHSELNLSSLELGDSALYFCASSVHLASSYEQYFGPGTRLTVT.